The source of this TCR beta chain is a study of blood T cell repertoires in COVID-19. This study enrolled people aged about 18 to 100 from around 26 US geographic areas. This clone was detected once. Method: immunoSEQ multiplex PCR; TCRdb's copy keeps in-frame clones and lacks some. This sample has a few hundred thousand clones, with around 85% found just once. Germline V lookup: CDR1 MRHNA, CDR2 SNTAGT. Trimming shortened V by 3 bases and J by 2 bases, and 7 bases separated the two germline ends. There are 13 residues in the CDR3. This TCR was recovered from a woman aged 30 to 39 who had recovered from COVID-19. The J gene is TRBJ1-1, the V gene TRBV6-4; unclear D gene. Source material: PBMCs or T cells enriched from blood (not recorded which). This CDR3 reads CASSEEDNTEAFF. CDR3 coding DNA: TGTGCCAGCAGTGAGGAGGACAACACTGAAGCTTTCTTT.